The T cell receptor (beta chain) under discussion was sequenced for a study of T-cell reconstitution after alpha-beta-depleted transplantation in children. Unique molecular identifiers were incorporated during preparation of the TCRbeta library. TCRdb called the PCR reads again in MiXCR, with one record for every CDR3 protein. The table shows about 610,000 distinct CDR3 sequences, with roughly a tenth occurring only once. CDR3 size: 14 residues. J lost 7 bases, V lost 4 bases, and 9 bases had no gene match. Germline CDR1 is DFQATT and CDR2 is SNEGSKA (reference sequence). This TCR came from a human donor who donated a stem cell graft to a child with acute myeloid leukemia. This chain uses TRBV20-1 with TRBJ1-5, with 8 bases that match TRBD1. Here the sequenced sample was PBMCs from the stem cell graft donor, taken from the stem cell graft. The CDR3: CSAISGGIRQPQHF. CDR3 nucleotides: TGCAGTGCTATATCAGGGGGCATTCGGCAGCCCCAGCATTTT.